This record covers a single T cell receptor beta chain. Its antigen is unidentified. The source of the sample is a study of beta chain features in type 1 diabetes. Study-wide points: Type 1 diabetes patients showed a moderate but significant shortening of TCRB CDR3s in all four CD4+ subsets.

The germline CDR1 and CDR2 sequences are SGHTA and FQGNSA. V was trimmed by 6 bases and J by 5 bases, leaving 20 bases between them. This CDR3 spans 17 amino acids. Since all of the isolated RNA was reverse transcribed, expressed TCRB transcripts were what got sequenced. The assay was immunoSEQ multiplex PCR, and TCRdb's table has in-frame clones only and misses some. The table lists 300,000 to 400,000 clones, over 7% of them singletons. The V call is TRBV7-2, the J call TRBJ1-6; D is undetermined. The sequenced material came from central memory CD4+ T cells from blood. The source is a young man with type 1 diabetes. The CDR3 spells CASSATTPGMDNSPLHF. Written as DNA, the CDR3 is TGTGCCAGCAGTGCTACTACCCCGGGGATGGATAATTCACCCCTCCACTTT.